This TCR beta chain came from a study of blood T cells in healthy people across ages. With a J-beta primer mix and a sample-barcoded 5' primer, a second PCR ran about 7 to 11 cycles. MiXCR was run by TCRdb on the 5' RACE reads, yielding one entry per CDR3 protein. The table includes approximately 820,000 distinct CDR3 sequences, roughly 44% detected once. V was trimmed by 1 base and J by 7 bases, leaving 14 bases between them. The germline V gene has CDR1 SGHTA and CDR2 FQGNSA. The CDR3 sequence is 14 residues long. This clonotype originated in a man aged 55 to 70 in good health. Sequencing input: blood. V and J are TRBV7-2 and TRBJ2-7; D is possibly TRBD2 (5 bases). CDR3 amino acids: CASSLESGINEQYF. The CDR3 DNA is TGTGCCAGCAGCTTAGAGTCCGGGATCAATGAGCAGTACTTC. Variable domain in full (rest from reference TRBV7-2 and TRBJ2-7): GAGVSQSPSNKVTEKGKDVELRCDPISGHTALYWYRQSLGQGLEFLIYFQGNSAPDKSGLPSDRFSAERTGGSVSTLTIQRTQQEDSAVYLCASSLESGINEQYFGPGTRLTVT.